Below are 30 T cell receptor beta chains sequenced from a single sample in a study of early T cells in non-severe SARS-CoV-2 infection. Using its own MiXCR run on the 5' RACE reads, TCRdb lists one record per CDR3 protein. This sample yields around 67,000 distinct CDR3 sequences, of which approximately 10% are seen a single time; 5.5% to 6% belongs to the top ten. Sequencing was performed on whole blood, taken at baseline. The receptors were gathered from an adult who was a healthcare worker with PCR-confirmed SARS-CoV-2 infection or an uninfected control (not recorded which).

The rearrangement links TRBV10-3 to TRBJ2-6; D ambiguous. This CDR3 has 13 residues. The V gene's germline CDR1 is ENHRY and CDR2 SYGVKD. The ends were cut back, 6 bases at V and 2 bases at J, with 5 bases in the middle. CDR3 bases: TGTGCCATCAGGGCAGCTGGGGCCAACGTCCTGACTTTC. It is translated as CAIRAAGANVLTF.

The chain carries TRBV6-2 or TRBV6-3 and TRBJ2-7; maybe TRBD1 (6 bases). V shed 5 bases and J shed 5 bases, with 19 bases lying between them. Germline CDR1 reads MNHEY; CDR2 reads SVGEGT. This CDR3 spans 15 amino acids. The CDR3 reads CASSPNRVRSDEQYF. The CDR3 nucleotides read TGTGCCAGCAGTCCAAACAGGGTGAGGAGTGACGAGCAGTACTTC.

In its sample, this clonotype is medium-sized. The CDR3 DNA sequence: TGTGCCAGCAGCCTCCACTCGGGACTCACAGATACGCAGTATTTT. Amino acid sequence: CASSLHSGLTDTQYF. J is TRBJ2-3 and V is TRBV14; D may be TRBD2 (6 bases). The germline gives CDR1 SGHDN, CDR2 FVKESK. The V end lost 4 bases, the J end lost 2 bases, and 13 bases lay between the germline ends. This CDR3 spans 15 amino acids.

The V call is TRBV5-1, the J call TRBJ1-2; D unclear. Germline V lookup: CDR1 SGHRS, CDR2 YFSETQ. This CDR3 contains 14 residues. The ends were cut back, 0 bases at V and 2 bases at J, with 8 bases in the middle. The CDR3 loop reads CASSLDGGNYGYTF. The CDR3 nucleotides read TGCGCCAGCAGCTTGGATGGAGGGAACTATGGCTACACCTTC. Looking up the rest from reference TRBV5-1 and TRBJ1-2 gives the full variable domain: KAGVTQTPRYLIKTRGQQVTLSCSPISGHRSVSWYQQTPGQGLQFLFEYFSETQRNKGNFPGRFSGRQFSNSRSEMNVSTLELGDSALYLCASSLDGGNYGYTFGSGTRLTVV.

This clonotype was detected only a few times. This rearrangement joins TRBV4-1 to TRBJ2-1, with 11 bases aligning to TRBD2. Trimming removed 7 bases from V and 5 bases from J; junction bases left unmatched: 10. Germline-derived CDR1 and CDR2 are MGHRA and YSYEKL. CDR3 length equals 16 residues. CDR3 in DNA: TGCGCCAGCACCCTTTCCCCGGGACTAGCGGACAATGAGCAGTTCTTC. Translating gives CASTLSPGLADNEQFF.

Only a few counts were recorded for this clonotype. The gene calls are TRBV19 and TRBJ1-1; D call uncertain. CDR3 length: 13 residues. V gave up 3 bases and J gave up 7 bases, with 12 bases separating them. From germline, CDR1 is LNHDA and CDR2 SQIVND (reference sequence). The CDR3 nucleotides read TGTGCCAGTAGTATCGGAAGGGTTGGTGAAGCTTTCTTT. Translation gives CASSIGRVGEAFF.

The chain recombines TRBV9 with TRBJ2-1, with TRBD2 matching over 11 bases. The CDR3 loop spans 15 amino acids. CDR1 is SGDLS, CDR2 YYNGEE, per germline. The J segment lost 6 bases and the V segment lost 4 bases, leaving 6 bases of the junction unmatched. The CDR3 nucleotides read TGTGCCAGCAGCTCTAGCGGGGGGCCGGGCAATGAGCAGTTCTTC. Its translation is CASSSSGGPGNEQFF.

The genes are TRBV19 and TRBJ1-2, with 7 bases fitting TRBD1. CDR1 is LNHDA, CDR2 SQIVND, per germline (reference sequence). V trimming: 6 bases; J trimming: 6 bases; junction bases outside the gene matches: 7. CDR3 length: 13 residues. The CDR3 nucleotides are TGTGCCAGTAGGATTGACAGGGATCATGGCTACACCTTC. This codes for CASRIDRDHGYTF.

This clonotype was recorded many times. V is TRBV30 and J is TRBJ2-5; D could derive from TRBD1 or TRBD2 (6 bases each). CDR1 is GTSNPN, CDR2 SVGIG, per germline (reference sequence). Trimming cost V 3 bases and J 7 bases, with 15 bases left between them. The CDR3 is 13 amino acids. In DNA form, the CDR3 reads TGTGCCTGGAGGGGGGGCACACTATCGACCCAGTACTTC. It translates to CAWRGGTLSTQYF.

The chain combines TRBV5-4 with TRBJ2-3, with 14 bases that match TRBD2. This CDR3 is built from 18 residues. Trimming took 0 bases from V and 1 from J; bases not matched to a gene: 4. Germline V gene data show CDR1 as SGHNT and CDR2 as YYREEE (reference sequence). The DNA for the CDR3 is TGTGCCAGCAGCTTGGGACTAGCGGGGGGGCCAGGCACAGATACGCAGTATTTT. Its protein product is CASSLGLAGGPGTDTQYF.

The table lists this clonotype with a few counts. The rearrangement uses TRBV29-1 and TRBJ2-3; 9 bases are shared with TRBD2. The CDR3 has 14 amino acids. Germline V lookup: CDR1 SQVTM, CDR2 ANQGSEA. Germline trimming cut 7 bases from V and 1 base from J; bases unmatched to any gene: 6. The CDR3, as DNA: TGCAGCGCTGCAGGCGGGGGGGGCACAGATACGCAGTATTTT. This encodes CSAAGGGGTDTQYF.

The chain recombines TRBV2 with TRBJ2-1, with D hard to call. The length of the CDR3 is 14 residues. CDR1 and CDR2 (germline): SNHLY, FYNNEI. V lost 2 bases and J lost 6, with 11 bases in between. CDR3 in amino acids: CASSENTISNEQFF. The CDR3 DNA reads TGTGCCAGCAGTGAAAATACTATTAGCAATGAGCAGTTCTTC.

This rearrangement joins TRBV11-3 to TRBJ2-1; D remains unclear. The CDR3 length is 14 residues. The germline CDR1 and CDR2 sequences are SGHNT and YENEEA. V lost 4 bases, J lost 8 bases, and 15 bases lay in between. The CDR3 bases are TGTGCCAGCAGCTCCCGTGGGCCGGTCGATGAGCAGTTCTTC. Its protein product is CASSSRGPVDEQFF.

This clonotype appeared a few times. V and J are TRBV27 and TRBJ2-1; TRBD2 aligns across 12 bases. Unmatched junction bases numbered 7, after V lost 6 bases and J lost 4 bases. The CDR3 is 16 residues long. The V gene's germline CDR1 is MNHEY and CDR2 SMNVEV (reference sequence). The CDR3 is CASRALAGGKYNEQFF. The CDR3 DNA is TGTGCCAGCAGAGCCCTAGCGGGGGGGAAATACAATGAGCAGTTCTTC.

The chain joins TRBV28 to TRBJ2-7; TRBD1 agrees at 7 bases. Germline loops: CDR1 MDHEN, CDR2 SYDVKM. CDR3 length: 15 amino acids. The V segment lost 7 bases and the J segment 3 bases; nucleotides outside the gene matches: 12. The DNA for the CDR3 is TGTGCCAGCAACCCTAGGGGGACAGTTTACTACGAGCAGTACTTC. This translates into CASNPRGTVYYEQYF.

This clonotype was counted ten times or more. The V gene is TRBV2, the J gene TRBJ1-1; no definite D call. Looked up from germline, CDR1 is SNHLY and CDR2 is FYNNEI. V was pared by 6 bases and J by 1 base, with 9 bases between. The CDR3 is made up of 13 amino acids. CDR3 region: CASRAQQNTEAFF. For the CDR3, the DNA is TGTGCCAGCAGGGCACAGCAGAACACTGAAGCTTTCTTT.

The chain is built from TRBV6-5 and TRBJ2-2, with a possible D match to TRBD2 (5 bases). V was cut by 5 bases and J by 7 bases, with 14 bases left in between. The germline V gene encodes CDR1 MNHEY and CDR2 SVGAGI. The CDR3 has 14 residues. CDR3 in DNA: TGTGCCAGCAGTCGGACTCCCCTTGGCGGGGAGCTGTTTTTT. Residues: CASSRTPLGGELFF.

This rearrangement joins TRBV4-1 to TRBJ2-7; TRBD1 agrees at 7 bases. CDR3 length: 12 residues. After removal of 4 bases from V and 6 bases from J, the junction contained 3 bases not matched to a gene. CDR1 is MGHRA and CDR2 is YSYEKL in the germline V gene. DNA of the CDR3: TGCGCCAGCAGCCCAAACAGGGGCGAGCAGTACTTC. Translation gives CASSPNRGEQYF.

This clonotype was recorded many times. This chain joins TRBV10-2 and TRBJ1-2; D possibly corresponds to TRBD1 (6 bases). CDR3 size: 16 residues. Trimming took off 1 base at V and 2 bases at J, with 14 bases between the two ends. Germline CDR1 WSHSY, CDR2 SAAADI. The CDR3 sequence: CASSEWGRGINYGYTF. The CDR3, as DNA: TGCGCCAGCAGTGAGTGGGGGCGGGGAATCAACTATGGCTACACCTTC.

This rearrangement joins TRBV20-1 to TRBJ2-1, with no clear D. This CDR3 has 17 residues. Trimming took 2 bases from V and 8 from J, leaving 25 bases between them. The germline gives CDR1 DFQATT, CDR2 SNEGSKA (reference sequence). In DNA form, the CDR3 reads TGCAGTGCTAGACTCCTGGTGGCCACCTTTGGTGGGCATGAGCAGTTCTTC. Its translation: CSARLLVATFGGHEQFF.

The chain recombines TRBV2 with TRBJ2-7, with D maybe TRBD1 (5 bases). V lost 4 bases and J 3 bases, leaving 19 bases between the germline ends. Germline loops: CDR1 SNHLY, CDR2 FYNNEI. This CDR3 spans 16 amino acids. CDR3 in DNA: TGTGCCAGCAGTGGCACCGCAGGGCGGCCAGACTACGAGCAGTACTTC. Its protein is CASSGTAGRPDYEQYF.

This clonotype has ten or more counts. The V call is TRBV12-3 or TRBV12-4, the J call TRBJ2-7; 9 nucleotides agree with TRBD1. J lost 4 bases, V lost 3 bases, and 7 bases had no gene match. The CDR3 totals 15 residues. The CDR3 bases are TGTGCCAGCAGTTTGTTTGGGGACAGGGAGTACGAGCAGTACTTC. It encodes CASSLFGDREYEQYF.

The genes are TRBV20-1 and TRBJ1-2; D not certain. The CDR3 consists of 12 residues. Trimming pared 2 bases from V and 7 bases from J, leaving 11 bases between. Looked up from germline, CDR1 is DFQATT and CDR2 is SNEGSKA (reference sequence). CDR3 in DNA: TGCAGTGCTAGACCCAACCGGTCTGGCTACACCTTC. This codes for CSARPNRSGYTF.

This clonotype was counted only a few times. The rearrangement links TRBV20-1 to TRBJ2-1; D is uncertain. CDR3 length: 12 amino acids. Trimming cost V 1 base and J 7 bases, with 8 bases left between them. From germline, CDR1 is DFQATT and CDR2 SNEGSKA (reference sequence). The CDR3 sequence: CSARVVENEQFF. The CDR3 region has the DNA TGCAGTGCTAGAGTTGTTGAGAATGAGCAGTTCTTC.

This clonotype was observed at least ten times. CDR3 DNA sequence: TGTGCCAGCAGTTATTGGTGGTTCGATGGCTACACCTTC. This translates into CASSYWWFDGYTF. The chain combines TRBV6-2 or TRBV6-3 with TRBJ1-2; no firm D call. This CDR3 contains 13 residues. CDR1 and CDR2 from the germline V gene are MNHEY and SVGEGT. V lost 3 bases and J lost 6, with 11 bases in between.

This clonotype was counted a few times. V usage is TRBV28 and J usage is TRBJ2-4; maybe TRBD1 (5 bases). This CDR3 has 15 residues. Trimming cost V 7 bases and J 0 bases, with 13 bases left between them. CDR1 is MDHEN, CDR2 SYDVKM, per germline. This CDR3 reads CASTWGGGAKNIQYF. The CDR3 DNA sequence: TGTGCCAGCACCTGGGGCGGTGGAGCCAAAAACATTCAGTACTTC.

V gene TRBV12-3 or TRBV12-4 combines with J gene TRBJ1-5; unclear D gene. Trimming shortened V by 4 bases and J by 5 bases, and 9 bases separated the two germline ends. CDR3 length: 13 amino acids. CDR3 sequence reads: CASSYWADQPQHF. The CDR3 DNA is TGTGCCAGCAGTTATTGGGCGGATCAGCCCCAGCATTTT.

This chain links TRBV30 with TRBJ2-2; the D is unclear. This CDR3 contains 14 residues. Trimming pared 7 bases from V and 5 bases from J, leaving 17 bases between. The germline V gene has CDR1 GTSNPN and CDR2 SVGIG (reference sequence). The CDR3 region has the DNA TGTGCCTTGGTCGTGGCACCCGGGACCGGGGAGCTGTTTTTT. Translation: CALVVAPGTGELFF.

This clonotype has only a few counts. The rearrangement links TRBV21-1 to TRBJ2-7; the DNA was not used to check the table's D call, TRBD1. TRBV21-1 is marked as a pseudogene. CDR3 length equals 14 residues. The CDR3 DNA sequence: TGTGCCAGCAGCAAAATGCCAGGCAGGGGCGAGCAGTACTTC. Encoded protein: CASSKMPGRGEQYF.

This clonotype was seen many times. The chain carries TRBV2 and TRBJ2-2; TRBD2 is a possible D gene (6 bases). The CDR3 consists of 13 residues. Germline CDR1 is SNHLY and CDR2 is FYNNEI. Between the trimmed V and J ends, which lost 9 bases and 2 bases, there was a span of 10 bases. CDR3 in amino acids: CARTGSNTGELFF. The CDR3 DNA is TGTGCCAGGACCGGGAGTAACACCGGGGAGCTGTTTTTT.